The 4 T cell receptor beta chains below were found in one sample sequenced in a study of blood T cell repertoires in COVID-19. Assay: immunoSEQ multiplex PCR; the TCRdb copy retains only in-frame clones and omits some. The sample holds roughly 390,000 clones; about 85% are singletons and the top ten take approximately 3.6%. The sequencing sample was made of peripheral blood. The receptors come from a woman between 18 and 30 years old with acute or convalescent COVID-19.

This clone was seen once. V and J are TRBV3-1 (or the pseudogene TRBV3-2) and TRBJ1-2, with D maybe TRBD1 (5 bases). CDR3 size: 14 residues. Germline V gene lookup returns CDR1 LGHDT and CDR2 YNNKEL (reference sequence). Trimming left V 0 bases short and J 4 bases short, with 9 bases between. Here the CDR3 DNA reads TGTGCCAGCAGCCAAGACAGGGCAGGCTATGGCTACACCTTC. Translated: CASSQDRAGYGYTF.

The chain is built from TRBV7-3 and TRBJ2-7, with TRBD2 identical over 8 bases. Germline V gives CDR1 SGHTA, CDR2 FQGTGA. V was clipped by 2 bases and J by 2 bases; unmatched bases: 8. This CDR3 has 16 residues. Written as DNA, the CDR3 is TGTGCCAGCAGCTTAGGAAGCGGGGGACCTCCCTACGAGCAGTACTTC. This codes for CASSLGSGGPPYEQYF.

The chain joins TRBV27 to TRBJ2-3; 7 bases are shared with TRBD1. V shed 5 bases and J 2 bases; nucleotides not matched to a gene: 4. CDR3 length equals 14 residues. Germline CDR1 is MNHEY and CDR2 is SMNVEV (reference sequence). The CDR3, as DNA: TGTGCCAGCAGTCCGGGACAGACCACAGATACGCAGTATTTT. Its protein is CASSPGQTTDTQYF.

The genes are TRBV5-6 and TRBJ1-5, with D possibly being TRBD1 (5 bases). This CDR3 has 14 amino acids. Germline CDR1 reads SGHDT; CDR2 reads YYEEEE. Trimming stripped 3 bases from V and 0 bases from J, with 7 bases between. CDR3 protein: CASSSGFSNQPQHF. The CDR3 bases are TGTGCCAGCAGCTCAGGGTTTAGCAATCAGCCCCAGCATTTT.